This T cell receptor beta chain originates from a study of T cell responses to AZD1222 COVID-19 vaccine. The CDR3 spans 17 residues. V lost 1 base and J 9 bases, leaving 22 bases between the germline ends. In germline, CDR1 is SGHVS, CDR2 FQNEAQ. Produced via immunoSEQ multiplex PCR; TCRdb's table is partial and in-frame only. The table has some 120,000 clones, 85% to 95% seen once. Specimen: peripheral blood, collected on day 0 of AZD1222 vaccination. The sequence came from an adult in good health. The chain is built from TRBV7-8 and TRBJ2-1, with D possibly TRBD1 on 6 matching bases. The CDR3 here is CASSLGPGAGQIGEQFF. The CDR3 region has the DNA TGTGCCAGCAGCTTAGGCCCAGGGGCAGGGCAGATAGGTGAGCAGTTCTTC.